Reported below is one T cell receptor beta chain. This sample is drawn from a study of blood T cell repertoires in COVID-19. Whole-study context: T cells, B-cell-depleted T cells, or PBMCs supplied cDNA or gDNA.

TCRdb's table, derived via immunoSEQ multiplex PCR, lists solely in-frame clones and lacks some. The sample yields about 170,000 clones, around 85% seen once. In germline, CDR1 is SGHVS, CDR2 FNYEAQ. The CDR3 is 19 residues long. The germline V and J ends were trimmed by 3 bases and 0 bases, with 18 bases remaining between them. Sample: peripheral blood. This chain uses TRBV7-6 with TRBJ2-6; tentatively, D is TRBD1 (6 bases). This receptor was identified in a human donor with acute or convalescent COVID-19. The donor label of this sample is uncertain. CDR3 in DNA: TGTGCCAGCAGCTTCCGAGTTCAGGGGCCCGACTCTGGGGCCAACGTCCTGACTTTC. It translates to CASSFRVQGPDSGANVLTF. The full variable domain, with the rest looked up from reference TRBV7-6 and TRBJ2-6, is GAGVSQSPRYKVTKRGQDVALRCDPISGHVSLYWYRQALGQGPEFLTYFNYEAQQDKSGLPNDRFSAERPEGSISTLTIQRTEQRDSAMYRCASSFRVQGPDSGANVLTFGAGSRLTVL.